Listed here are 29 T cell receptor beta chains from one sample, sequenced in a study of T cells expressing NK-cell markers (dated by TCRdb to about 2020). Receptor libraries were prepared by 5' RACE. The reads were generated on an Illumina HiSeq 2000. TCRdb reprocessed the reads and lists each CDR3 protein sequence as a single entry, with no DNA. Per the sample table, the count is around 260,000 distinct CDR3 sequences. 4% to 5% of the sample is in the top ten clones. The sample was blood T cells: a sorted CD56 or NKG2C T cell subset, CD4+ or CD8+ T cells, or bulk PBMC T cells (not recorded which). The source of these receptors is a woman between 18 and 70 years old in good health.

The J gene is TRBJ1-2, the V gene TRBV12-3 or TRBV12-4; TCRdb outputs TRBD1, but without DNA this stays unchecked. The CDR3 totals 16 residues. CDR3: CASSYPRGGLPYGYTF.

This chain connects TRBV29-1 to TRBJ2-6; absent DNA, TCRdb's TRBD1 call cannot be checked. In germline, CDR1 is SQVTM, CDR2 ANQGSEA. CDR3 length equals 16 residues. CDR3 region: CSVETDINSGANVLTF. Using reference TRBV29-1 and TRBJ2-6 for the parts outside the CDR3, the full variable domain is SAVISQKPSRDICQRGTSLTIQCQVDSQVTMMFWYRQQPGQSLTLIATANQGSEATYESGFVIDKFPISRPNLTFSTLTVSNMSPEDSSIYLCSVETDINSGANVLTFGAGSRLTVL.

The chain uses TRBV5-1 and TRBJ2-3. CDR1 SGHRS and CDR2 YFSETQ come from the germline V gene. The CDR3 loop spans 14 amino acids. The CDR3 region is CASSWGGTPDTQYF.

The rearrangement uses TRBV20-1 and TRBJ1-2. This CDR3 has 15 amino acids. CDR1 DFQATT and CDR2 SNEGSKA come from the germline V gene (reference sequence). This CDR3 is CSARDSGGTNYGYTF.

The chain joins TRBV5-1 to TRBJ1-2. The CDR3 runs to 12 residues. The V gene's germline CDR1 is SGHRS and CDR2 YFSETQ. The CDR3 sequence is CASSPWSRGYTF.

The genes are TRBV29-1 and TRBJ1-2; with no DNA, the TCRdb D assignment of TRBD1 cannot be verified. The CDR3 runs to 11 residues. CDR1 SQVTM and CDR2 ANQGSEA come from the germline V gene. The CDR3 spells CSLGQPYGYTF.

The genes are TRBV4-2 and TRBJ1-5. Germline assignment: CDR1 LGHNA and CDR2 YNFKEQ. The CDR3 has 16 amino acids. The CDR3 loop is CASSQERGGIYQPQHF.

The chain is built from TRBV24-1 and TRBJ2-1; TCRdb's assignment of TRBD1 cannot be checked, as there is no DNA. This CDR3 is 16 amino acids long. Per the germline V gene, CDR1 is KGHDR and CDR2 is SFDVKD. CDR3 amino acids: CATSDPSRDRDNEQFF.

The chain couples TRBV3-1 to TRBJ1-2. The CDR3 sequence is 13 residues long. Germline lookup yields CDR1 LGHDT and CDR2 YNNKEL (reference sequence). The chain's CDR3 is CASSPVTNYGYTF.

This chain links TRBV29-1 with TRBJ2-3; as DNA is missing, the TRBD1 call by TCRdb cannot be tested. This CDR3 is built from 14 residues. CDR1 is SQVTM, CDR2 ANQGSEA, per germline. The CDR3 reads CSGGTGGYVDTQYF.

The V gene is TRBV9, the J gene TRBJ2-6; the TRBD1 assignment by TCRdb is unverifiable without DNA. The CDR3 has 17 residues. Germline V gene data show CDR1 as SGDLS and CDR2 as YYNGEE. The CDR3 reads CASSAGQGYSGANVLTF.

The rearrangement uses TRBV7-3 and TRBJ2-1; TCRdb reports TRBD2, a call that lacks DNA to check it against. The CDR3 spans 14 residues. Germline V gene lookup returns CDR1 SGHTA and CDR2 FQGTGA. CDR3 amino acids: CASSLTEGYNEQFF. The full variable domain, rest sourced from reference TRBV7-3 and TRBJ2-1, is GAGVSQTPSNKVTEKGKYVELRCDPISGHTALYWYRQSLGQGPEFLIYFQGTGAADDSGLPNDRFFAVRPEGSVSTLKIQRTERGDSAVYLCASSLTEGYNEQFFGPGTRLTVL.

The chain uses TRBV4-2 and TRBJ2-1; the D call from TCRdb, TRBD2, cannot be confirmed without DNA. Germline lookup yields CDR1 LGHNA and CDR2 YNFKEQ. The CDR3 spans 15 residues. This chain's CDR3 is CASSSVGTSHNEQFF.

V is TRBV2 and J is TRBJ2-2; TCRdb picks TRBD1, but there is no DNA to check that call. The CDR3 loop spans 15 amino acids. Germline V gene sequence: CDR1 SNHLY, CDR2 FYNNEI. The CDR3 reads CASSEQGHGAGELFF.

This chain connects TRBV20-1 to TRBJ2-3; no DNA is available, so the TRBD1 call from TCRdb remains unchecked. The CDR3 is 15 residues long. The V gene's germline CDR1 is DFQATT and CDR2 SNEGSKA (reference sequence). This chain's CDR3 is CSAPGQGLGTDTQYF.

The chain uses TRBV20-1 and TRBJ2-3; TCRdb names TRBD2, which stays unverified in the absence of DNA. This CDR3 has 14 amino acids. The germline V gene has CDR1 DFQATT and CDR2 SNEGSKA (reference sequence). The chain's CDR3 is CSAVAGGPIDTQYF.

The genes are TRBV3-1 and TRBJ2-7. Germline V gene data show CDR1 as LGHDT and CDR2 as YNNKEL (reference sequence). The CDR3 runs to 13 residues. The CDR3 protein is CASSHLSSYEQYF.

The chain employs TRBV7-6 and TRBJ1-1; lacking DNA, the TRBD1 call made by TCRdb goes unchecked. CDR1 is SGHVS and CDR2 is FNYEAQ in the germline V gene. The CDR3 contains 17 residues. The chain's CDR3 is CASSFQVGGDDKVEAFF.

V and J are TRBV10-3 and TRBJ2-3. This CDR3 region has 13 residues. CDR1 and CDR2 (germline): ENHRY, SYGVKD. CDR3 in amino acids: CATGSPNGDTQYF.

This chain joins TRBV12-3 or TRBV12-4 and TRBJ2-5; absent DNA, TCRdb's TRBD2 call cannot be checked. The CDR3 totals 16 residues. This CDR3 reads CASTYSGTSGQETQYF.

The chain links TRBV12-3 or TRBV12-4 to TRBJ2-2; TCRdb returns TRBD1, unconfirmable since there is no DNA. This CDR3 is built from 15 residues. The CDR3 spells CASSLRGDLTGELFF.

The chain carries TRBV3-1 and TRBJ2-7. CDR1 and CDR2 (germline): LGHDT, YNNKEL (reference sequence). CDR3 length: 12 amino acids. CDR3 region: CASSVATYEQYF.

The rearrangement joins TRBV14 to TRBJ2-1. The CDR3 runs 13 residues. Germline V gives CDR1 SGHDN, CDR2 FVKESK. The CDR3 loop is CASSQDLYNEQFF.

The chain links TRBV20-1 to TRBJ2-3; as DNA is missing, the TRBD1 call by TCRdb cannot be tested. CDR3 length: 17 residues. The germline CDR1 and CDR2 sequences are DFQATT and SNEGSKA (reference sequence). CDR3 residues: CSAYGAGTGLNTDTQYF.

This chain links TRBV12-5 with TRBJ1-5. The germline V gene has CDR1 LGHNT and CDR2 FRNRAP. The CDR3 consists of 12 residues. CDR3: CASALPRAPQHF. Complete variable domain (other parts from reference TRBV12-5 and TRBJ1-5): DARVTQTPRHKVTEMGQEVTMRCQPILGHNTVFWYRQTMMQGLELLAYFRNRAPLDDSGMPKDRFSAEMPDATLATLKIQPSEPRDSAVYFCASALPRAPQHFGDGTRLSIL.

The gene calls are TRBV5-4 and TRBJ2-1; TCRdb calls TRBD2, which cannot be checked without DNA. The CDR3 is 15 amino acids. Per germline, CDR1 SGHNT and CDR2 YYREEE (reference sequence). The CDR3 reads CASSLGLADNNEQFF. Full variable domain (remainder filled in from reference TRBV5-4 and TRBJ2-1): ETGVTQSPTHLIKTRGQQVTLRCSSQSGHNTVSWYQQALGQGPQFIFQYYREEENGRGNFPPRFSGLQFPNYSSELNVNALELDDSALYLCASSLGLADNNEQFFGPGTRLTVL.

V gene TRBV7-2 combines with J gene TRBJ2-3. Germline values: CDR1 SGHTA, CDR2 FQGNSA. This CDR3 contains 13 residues. The CDR3: CASSLTPRDTQYF.

The J gene is TRBJ2-5, the V gene TRBV7-3; lacking DNA, the TRBD1 call made by TCRdb goes unchecked. The CDR3 is 14 amino acids. Germline loops: CDR1 SGHTA, CDR2 FQGTGA. CDR3 in amino acids: CASSFLQGMGTQYF. Complete variable domain (other parts from reference TRBV7-3 and TRBJ2-5): GAGVSQTPSNKVTEKGKYVELRCDPISGHTALYWYRQSLGQGPEFLIYFQGTGAADDSGLPNDRFFAVRPEGSVSTLKIQRTERGDSAVYLCASSFLQGMGTQYFGPGTRLLVL.

The chain has TRBV10-3 and TRBJ2-5. The CDR3 extends over 13 amino acids. Germline assignment: CDR1 ENHRY and CDR2 SYGVKD. Here the CDR3 reads CAISGSTQETQYF.